The TCR beta chain under discussion was sequenced for a study of T cells in tuberculosis. Study at large: The T cells targeted glucose monomycolate, a mycobacterial lipid, via CD1B. IGRA-negative adolescents, IGRA-positive adolescents with latent tuberculosis and adults with active tuberculosis formed this South African cohort.

Unsorted cryopreserved PBMC were sequenced, averaging about 100,000 T cells per clinical donor. The assay was immunoSEQ multiplex PCR, and TCRdb's table has in-frame clones only and misses some. This sample has roughly 34,000 clones, with 95% to 96% found just once. Sequencing was performed on PBMCs. The receptor was isolated from a donor aged 10-35 years with latent tuberculosis or without tuberculosis infection.

DNA for the CDR3: TGCGCCAGCAGCTTGGGCGAGAGCACAGATACGCAGTATTTT. It is translated as CASSLGESTDTQYF. The chain recombines TRBV5-1 with TRBJ2-3; D unresolved. Per the germline V gene, CDR1 is SGHRS and CDR2 is YFSETQ. Trimming took off 0 bases at V and 0 bases at J, with 5 bases between the two ends. This CDR3 comprises 14 residues.